The 19 T cell receptor beta chains presented below share a single source sample, sequenced in a study of T cell changes during pregnancy in multiple sclerosis (dated by TCRdb to between 2018 and 2021). The method was the immunoSEQ multiplex PCR assay. This is the immuneACCESS table as TCRdb keeps it, with only in-frame sequences that have V and J called. A part of the clones is gone; compared with another copy, unresolved V genes explain less than half, and the rest is unexplained. Here the sample has some 87,000 clones; around 92% occur a single time. The ten largest clones take up 2% to 3% of the sample. Sequencing used peripheral blood, obtained in the first trimester of pregnancy. These TCRs come from a female donor with multiple sclerosis, enrolled in a pregnancy study.

The rearrangement uses TRBV7-8 and TRBJ2-5; D uncertain. Trimming shortened V by 5 bases and J by 0 bases, and 13 bases separated the two germline ends. The CDR3 covers 15 residues. Germline CDR1 reads SGHVS; CDR2 reads FQNEAQ. The CDR3 nucleotides read TGTGCCAGCAGCACTCTTTCATGGTACCAAGAGACCCAGTACTTC. Translated, it gives CASSTLSWYQETQYF.

Only one count was recorded for this clone. The rearrangement joins TRBV2 to TRBJ2-7, with a possible D match to TRBD2 (6 bases). Per germline, CDR1 SNHLY and CDR2 FYNNEI. V was pared by 3 bases and J by 3 bases, with 24 bases between. The CDR3 length is 18 residues. The CDR3 protein is CASSEGQSQGLGGYEQYF. CDR3 coding DNA: TGTGCCAGCAGTGAGGGTCAGTCCCAAGGCCTCGGGGGCTACGAGCAGTACTTC.

The V gene is TRBV2, the J gene TRBJ1-5; D ambiguous. CDR1 and CDR2 (germline): SNHLY, FYNNEI. Trimming pared 5 bases from V and 8 bases from J, leaving 16 bases between. The CDR3 contains 14 residues. The CDR3 DNA reads as TGTGCCAGCAGTTTTCACATGAAAGCGGAGCCCCAGCATTTT. This sequence encodes CASSFHMKAEPQHF.

This chain joins TRBV4-1 and TRBJ2-3, with D perhaps matching TRBD1 (5 bases). The ends were cut back, 0 bases at V and 13 bases at J, with 17 bases in the middle. Germline CDR1 is MGHRA and CDR2 is YSYEKL. CDR3 length: 14 amino acids. This CDR3 is CASSQERTPGVEYF. CDR3 nucleotide sequence: TGCGCCAGCAGCCAAGAGAGGACACCAGGTGTGGAGTATTTT.

This chain uses TRBV5-4 with TRBJ2-7, with D perhaps matching TRBD1 (5 bases). The ends were cut back, 4 bases at V and 2 bases at J, with 28 bases in the middle. The germline CDR1 and CDR2 sequences are SGHNT and YYREEE (reference sequence). The CDR3 sequence is 19 residues long. The CDR3 DNA follows: TGTGCCAGCAGCCCCACGGAACCGGACACCCAACGCGCAGCCTACGAGCAGTACTTC. Its protein product is CASSPTEPDTQRAAYEQYF.

This sequence joins TRBV7-8 and TRBJ2-7; TRBD1 aligns across 9 bases. Trimming cost V 2 bases and J 2 bases; bases outside gene matches: 4. Germline CDR1 reads SGHVS; CDR2 reads FQNEAQ. The CDR3 totals 15 residues. The CDR3 loop is CASSLPGQGPYEQYF. CDR3 coding DNA: TGTGCCAGCAGCTTACCGGGACAGGGCCCCTACGAGCAGTACTTC.

This clone was counted once. This chain connects TRBV18 to TRBJ1-4, with D possibly matching TRBD1 (6 bases). V lost 8 bases to trimming and J lost 8 bases, with 15 bases between them. Germline loops: CDR1 KGHSH, CDR2 LQKENI. There are 13 residues in the CDR3. The CDR3 reads CASKQGYGEKLFF. For the CDR3, the DNA is TGTGCCAGCAAACAGGGATATGGGGAAAAACTGTTTTTT.

This chain links TRBV7-9 with TRBJ2-2; 12 bases are a match to TRBD2. The CDR3 sequence is 15 residues long. Losses at the gene ends were 6 bases for V and 8 bases for J; bases not matched to a gene: 7. The germline gives CDR1 SEHNR, CDR2 FQNEAQ (reference sequence). CDR3 sequence: CASSPGLAGRGELFF. CDR3 coding DNA: TGTGCCAGCAGTCCTGGACTAGCGGGACGGGGGGAGCTGTTTTTT.

The rearrangement links TRBV7-2 to TRBJ2-5, with no clear D. CDR1 and CDR2 from the germline V gene are SGHTA and FQGNSA. This CDR3 region has 17 residues. Trimming shortened V by 2 bases and J by 6 bases, and 22 bases separated the two germline ends. CDR3 residues: CASSLLGRGLLPKTQYF. CDR3 bases: TGTGCCAGCAGCTTATTAGGTCGCGGTCTCCTCCCGAAGACCCAGTACTTC.

The chain employs TRBV7-3 and TRBJ2-1, with 15 bases that match TRBD2. With V trimmed by 1 base and J by 7 bases, 8 bases remained unmatched. Germline-derived CDR1 and CDR2 are SGHTA and FQGTGA. This CDR3 has 18 amino acids. The DNA of the CDR3 is TGTGCCAGCAGCTTAAGCCCGGGGACTAGCGGGAGGTGGAATGAGCAGTTCTTC. Amino acids: CASSLSPGTSGRWNEQFF.

The chain couples TRBV18 to TRBJ1-2; a weak D match, TRBD1 (5 bases). The V end was cut by 4 bases, the J end by 1 base, with 10 bases between. The CDR3 has 14 amino acids. Germline CDR1 and CDR2: KGHSH and LQKENI. The CDR3 sequence is CASSLKGNNYGYTF. CDR3 coding DNA: TGTGCCAGCTCACTGAAGGGGAATAACTATGGCTACACCTTC.

J is TRBJ2-1 and V is TRBV19; 10 bases are a match to TRBD2. CDR3 length: 17 residues. The V segment lost 7 bases and the J segment 6 bases; nucleotides outside the gene matches: 15. Germline V lookup: CDR1 LNHDA, CDR2 SQIVND (reference sequence). CDR3 coding DNA: TGTGCCAGTACGCGCCATAGCGGGAGGAATTCCCGCAATGAGCAGTTCTTC. Residues: CASTRHSGRNSRNEQFF. Full variable domain (outside the CDR3, taken from reference TRBV19 and TRBJ2-1): DGGITQSPKYLFRKEGQNVTLSCEQNLNHDAMYWYRQDPGQGLRLIYYSQIVNDFQKGDIAEGYSVSREKKESFPLTVTSAQKNPTAFYLCASTRHSGRNSRNEQFFGPGTRLTVL.

The chain carries TRBV29-1 and TRBJ1-2, with TRBD1 matching 9 bases. The V segment lost 0 bases and the J segment 2 bases; nucleotides outside the gene matches: 7. The CDR3 runs 16 residues. CDR1 is SQVTM, CDR2 ANQGSEA, per germline. The CDR3 loop reads CSVEDRGGTGNYGYTF. In DNA, the CDR3 is TGCAGCGTTGAAGATCGAGGGGGGACAGGGAACTATGGCTACACCTTC.

The chain is built from TRBV5-8 and TRBJ1-4; 10 bases agree with TRBD1. J was trimmed by 5 bases and V by 0 bases; bases with no gene match: 1. The CDR3 spans 15 residues. Germline V CDR1 and CDR2: SGHTS, YDEGEE. The CDR3 spells CASSLGTGGNEKLFF. The CDR3 DNA reads TGTGCCAGCAGCTTGGGGACAGGGGGGAATGAAAAACTGTTTTTT. The full variable domain, with the rest looked up from reference TRBV5-8 and TRBJ1-4, is EAGVTQSPTHLIKTRGQQATLRCSPISGHTSVYWYQQALGLGLQFLLWYDEGEERNRGNFPPRFSGRQFPNYSSELNVNALELEDSALYLCASSLGTGGNEKLFFGSGTQLSVL.

V usage is TRBV19 and J usage is TRBJ1-2; possible D gene TRBD1, 6 bases. The germline V gene encodes CDR1 LNHDA and CDR2 SQIVND (reference sequence). The CDR3 sequence is 18 residues long. Trimming took 7 bases from V and 0 from J, leaving 24 bases between them. The CDR3 nucleotides read TGTGCCAGTACCTCCAACCAAGGGTTGGACAGAGCTAACTATGGCTACACCTTC. It codes for CASTSNQGLDRANYGYTF.

The V call is TRBV10-3, the J call TRBJ2-1, with TRBD2 matching 11 bases. The trim removed 3 bases at V and 6 bases at J, leaving 7 bases unmatched. CDR1 and CDR2 (germline): ENHRY, SYGVKD. CDR3 length equals 16 residues. The CDR3, as DNA: TGTGCCATCAGTGACCCGACTAGCGGGAAGGTCAATGAGCAGTTCTTC. Translating it yields CAISDPTSGKVNEQFF.

The gene calls are TRBV19 and TRBJ1-1, with a tentative D call TRBD1 (5 bases). Germline values: CDR1 LNHDA, CDR2 SQIVND (reference sequence). The ends were cut back, 5 bases at V and 6 bases at J, with 16 bases in the middle. The CDR3 totals 14 residues. CDR3 region: CASSYRGGASEAFF. Here the CDR3 DNA reads TGTGCCAGTAGTTATCGGGGAGGGGCCTCTGAAGCTTTCTTT.

The V gene is TRBV28, the J gene TRBJ2-7; 11 nucleotides match TRBD1. There are 17 residues in the CDR3. V shed 3 bases, J shed 4 bases, and the junction held 11 bases outside the gene matches. Germline CDR1 and CDR2: MDHEN and SYDVKM. DNA for the CDR3: TGTGCCAGCAGTTTTACCAGGACAGGGGGCGACGGGTACGAGCAGTACTTC. Its translation is CASSFTRTGGDGYEQYF.

The J gene is TRBJ1-5, the V gene TRBV28, with D uncertain. V was cut by 5 bases and J by 3 bases, with 11 bases left in between. The germline V gene has CDR1 MDHEN and CDR2 SYDVKM. This CDR3 contains 14 residues. CDR3 in DNA: TGTGCCAGCAGTGGTGGCAGGATCAATCAGCCCCAGCATTTT. It specifies CASSGGRINQPQHF.